This T cell receptor (beta chain) was retrieved from a study of T cell responses to AZD1222 COVID-19 vaccine. Sequencing used immunoSEQ multiplex PCR; TCRdb keeps in-frame clones, though not all of them. The table includes some 150,000 clones, 90% detected once. The sample here was peripheral blood, taken on day 0 of AZD1222 vaccination. The clonotype comes from an adult in good health.

The CDR3 reads CASSPGTVNTGELFF. The CDR3 DNA reads TGTGCCAGCAGTCCGGGGACAGTGAACACCGGGGAGCTGTTTTTT. The chain links TRBV27 to TRBJ2-2, with 7 bases aligning to TRBD1. Germline CDR1 and CDR2: MNHEY and SMNVEV (reference sequence). This CDR3 is built from 15 residues. J gave up 1 base and V 5 bases, and 4 bases lay outside the gene matches.